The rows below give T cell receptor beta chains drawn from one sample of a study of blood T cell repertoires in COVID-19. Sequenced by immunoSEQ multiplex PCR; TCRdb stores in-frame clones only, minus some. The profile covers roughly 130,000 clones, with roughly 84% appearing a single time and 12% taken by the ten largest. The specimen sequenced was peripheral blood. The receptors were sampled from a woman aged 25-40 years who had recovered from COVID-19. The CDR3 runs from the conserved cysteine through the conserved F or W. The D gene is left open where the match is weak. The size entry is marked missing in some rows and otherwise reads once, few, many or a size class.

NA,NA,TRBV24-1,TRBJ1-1,CATSDPYTGMNTEAFF,TGTGCCACCAGTGATCCTTACACGGGAATGAACACTGAAGCTTTCTTT
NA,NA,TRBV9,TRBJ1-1,CASSADSPTEAFF,TGTGCCAGCAGCGCTGACAGCCCCACTGAAGCTTTCTTT
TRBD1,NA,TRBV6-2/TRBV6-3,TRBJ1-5,CASSYGTAANQPQHF,TGTGCCAGCAGTTACGGGACAGCGGCTAATCAGCCCCAGCATTTT
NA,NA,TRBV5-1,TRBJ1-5,CASSKGDNSEPQHF,TGCGCCAGCAGCAAAGGGGACAATTCAGAGCCCCAGCATTTT
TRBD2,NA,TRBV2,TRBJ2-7,CASSWTSGSREQYF,TGTGCCAGCAGTTGGACTAGCGGGAGTCGTGAGCAGTACTTC
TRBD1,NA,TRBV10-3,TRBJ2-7,CAISLRDRSREQYF,TGTGCCATCAGTCTCCGGGACAGGAGCCGCGAGCAGTACTTC
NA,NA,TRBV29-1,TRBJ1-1,CSVSRETEAFF,TGCAGCGTTTCAAGGGAGACTGAAGCTTTCTTT
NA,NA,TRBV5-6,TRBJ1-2,CASSADSNYGYTF,TGTGCCAGCAGCGCGGACAGCAACTATGGCTACACCTTC
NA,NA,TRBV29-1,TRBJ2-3,CSGGRGDTQYF,TGCTCCGGGGGGCGCGGAGATACGCAGTATTTT
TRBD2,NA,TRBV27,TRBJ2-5,CASSPPLLAGVRETQYF,TGTGCCAGCAGTCCCCCCCTCCTAGCGGGAGTACGGGAGACCCAGTACTTC
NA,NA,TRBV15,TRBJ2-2,CATSIRAGAAANTGELFF,TGTGCCACCAGCATCAGAGCTGGAGCAGCGGCTAACACCGGGGAGCTGTTTTTT
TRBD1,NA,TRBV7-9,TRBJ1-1,CASSLVTGISSDTEAFF,TGTGCCAGCAGCTTAGTGACAGGGATTAGCTCGGACACTGAAGCTTTCTTT
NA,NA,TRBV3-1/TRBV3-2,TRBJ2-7,CASSQGINRAISYEQYF,TGTGCCAGCAGCCAAGGGATAAACAGGGCAATCTCCTACGAGCAGTACTTC
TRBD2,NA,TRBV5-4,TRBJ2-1,CASSLRGLAGSSYNEQFF,TGTGCCAGCAGCTTGCGGGGACTAGCGGGAAGCTCCTACAATGAGCAGTTCTTC
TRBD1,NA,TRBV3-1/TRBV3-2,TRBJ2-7,CASSQDRGQADSYEQYF,TGTGCCAGCAGCCAAGATCGCGGACAGGCTGACTCCTACGAGCAGTACTTC
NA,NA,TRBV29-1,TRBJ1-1,CSVDGWKLNTEAFF,TGCAGCGTTGACGGGTGGAAACTGAACACTGAAGCTTTCTTT
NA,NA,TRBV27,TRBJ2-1,CASSFIASNEQFF,TGTGCCAGCAGTTTCATAGCGTCAAATGAGCAGTTCTTC
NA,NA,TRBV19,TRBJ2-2,CASNAGTLNTGELFF,TGTGCCAGTAATGCCGGGACTCTTAACACCGGGGAGCTGTTTTTT
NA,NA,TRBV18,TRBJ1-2,CASSQDGQSNYGYTF,TGTGCCAGCTCACAAGACGGACAGTCCAACTATGGCTACACCTTC
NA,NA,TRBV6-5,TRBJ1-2,CASSYSNRDYGYTF,TGTGCCAGCAGTTACTCGAACAGGGACTATGGCTACACCTTC
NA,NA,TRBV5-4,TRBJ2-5,CASSWQGRLQETQYF,TGTGCCAGCAGCTGGCAGGGAAGGCTGCAAGAGACCCAGTACTTC
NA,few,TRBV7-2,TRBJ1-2,CASSSEPEDPGYTF,TGTGCCAGCAGCTCCGAACCAGAAGATCCGGGCTACACCTTC
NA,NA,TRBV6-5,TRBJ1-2,CASSYADSRNYGYTF,TGTGCCAGCAGTTACGCGGACAGTCGAAACTATGGCTACACCTTC
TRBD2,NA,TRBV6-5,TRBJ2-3,CASSSVAGETDTQYF,TGTGCCAGCAGTTCAGTAGCGGGAGAGACAGATACGCAGTATTTT
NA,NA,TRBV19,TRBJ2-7,CASSIPGSYEQYF,TGTGCCAGTAGTATCCCCGGGAGCTACGAGCAGTACTTC
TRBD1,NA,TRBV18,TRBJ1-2,CASSPDRSNYGYTF,TGTGCCAGCTCACCGGACAGGTCCAACTATGGCTACACCTTC
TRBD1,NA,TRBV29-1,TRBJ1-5,CSGVTGESQPQHF,TGCAGCGGTGTTACAGGGGAGAGTCAGCCCCAGCATTTT
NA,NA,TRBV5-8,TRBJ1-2,CASSVDTRYGYTF,TGTGCCAGCAGCGTGGACACACGCTATGGCTACACCTTC
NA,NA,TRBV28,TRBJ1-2,CASSSGLGANYGYTF,TGTGCCAGCAGTAGCGGACTGGGAGCTAACTATGGCTACACCTTC
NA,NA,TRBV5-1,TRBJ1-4,CASSLNSFNEKLFF,TGCGCCAGCAGCTTAAACAGTTTTAATGAAAAACTGTTTTTT
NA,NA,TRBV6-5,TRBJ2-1,CASSGPSGLNNEQFF,TGTGCCAGCAGCGGACCCTCGGGACTCAACAATGAGCAGTTCTTC